The clone carrying this T cell receptor beta chain appeared many times. Relative to the germline gene, one junction end is altered; a read error may explain this. The germline CDR1 and CDR2 sequences are DFQATT and SNEGSKA (reference sequence). CDR3 length equals 12 residues. The sample comes from a study of early T cells in non-severe SARS-CoV-2 infection. Study as a whole: Chains stayed unpaired after sequencing of bulk RNA from unsorted whole blood.

TCRdb reanalysed the 5' RACE reads using MiXCR and keeps one entry per CDR3 protein. The sample has over 30,000 distinct CDR3 sequences; roughly 5.7% are singletons. Source material: whole blood. The origin of this receptor is an adult who was a healthcare worker with PCR-confirmed SARS-CoV-2 infection or an uninfected control (not recorded which). The genes are TRBV20-1 and TRBJ1-6, with D uncertain. The CDR3 region is CSAREGSRPLHF. The CDR3 bases are TGCAGTGCTAGAGAGGGTTCCAGGCCCCTTCACTTT.